This record concerns one T cell receptor (beta chain) sequence. Its antigen is not yet known. The sample holds no much larger clone one base away, and base qualities are not on file. The data were obtained in a study of identifying expanded T cells in peripheral blood (dated by TCRdb to the late 2010s). Describing the broader study: Technical replicates were generated by sequencing separate aliquots of the same genomic DNA pool, and four replicates were compared pairwise.

CDR3 length: 15 amino acids, cysteine to phenylalanine. Here the CDR3 DNA is all that survives: 45 bases in frame from base 1. The germline ends are 13 bases apart after V is trimmed by 3 bases and J by 2 bases. The germline V gene (reference sequence) supplies CDR1 LNHDA and CDR2 SQIVND. The immunoSEQ Assay, which uses bias-controlled multiplex PCR amplification of genomic DNA, was used to profile TCRbeta CDR3 regions. The paper's processing steps were these. The absolute abundance of each unique TCRbeta CDR3 region was quantified after sequences were collapsed and filtered. Two models were used to test differential abundance: a binomial model (Fisher-equivalent) and a beta-binomial model that adds time-dependent variance fitted from healthy donors. Clones with fewer than 5 combined templates were removed, and a clone was called differentially abundant if the clone's Benjamini-Hochberg FDR was below 0.01. In the beta-binomial model, variance was expressed as a function of the total template count across the two samples, in the form v = (b*log(k)+a)^2. TCRdb limited this immuneACCESS table to in-frame rearrangements with V and J called. A share of clones is missing; checked studies link under half to unresolved V genes, and the rest is unexplained. That table gives V, J and clone size, and the DNA gave D and trimming. The sample table shows under 150,000 clones, and approximately 86% are seen once. The ten largest make up about 8% of the sample.

Broader findings and caveats from the paper: Both the number of clones called differentially abundant and the false-positive rate were significantly reduced by the beta-binomial model across all healthy-donor time intervals. The authors expected that over much longer intervals, such as months to years, biological variance in healthy repertoires might increase even further. The binomial model flagged approximately 1.2 differentially abundant clones between technical replicates, compared with about 16 over approximately 2 weeks and 18 to 20 over around four weeks. In all healthy donors, the variance in clone template counts between samples taken roughly 14 days apart rose significantly as total template count increased.

No immune events such as infections were documented for the healthy donors during the collection period. Healthy-donor blood repertoires served as a training cohort to calibrate time-dependent variance in a beta-binomial model of T-cell clone differential abundance. The training cohort included around ten healthy donors, of whom 3 were female and 7 were male. The donors were between about 29 and 65 years old, with an average age of around 42 years. Whole blood from each healthy donor was obtained from a commercial supplier and was collected at three time points roughly 13 days apart. Genomic DNA was extracted from unsorted whole blood for immunosequencing.

What was sequenced was blood. The clonotype comes from a person between 18 and 69 years old in good health. This sequence uses TRBV19 and TRBJ1-2, with no confidently assigned D gene. The CDR3 protein: CASSIPSGGNYGYTF. At the DNA level, the sequence is TGTGCCAGTAGTATTCCCTCCGGCGGCAACTATGGCTACACCTTC.